Listed here are 26 T cell receptor beta chains from one sample, sequenced in a study of cytomegalovirus exposure and HLA in healthy donors. The PCR used 60 Vbeta and 13 Jbeta primers. The method was immunoSEQ multiplex PCR; TCRdb's version includes in-frame clones alone and lacks a portion of them. The data hold about 160,000 clones, with 76% observed a single time. Sequenced input: PBMCs. All receptors come from a man in his 60s in good health and CMV-seronegative.

This chain joins TRBV9 and TRBJ2-5; 8 nucleotides line up with TRBD1. The J call may be faulty, since TRBJ2-7 better matches the DNA end. The CDR3 spans 14 residues. Germline V lookup: CDR1 SGDLS, CDR2 YYNGEE. The CDR3 DNA follows: TGTGCCAGCAGCGAGGGACAGGTTTCCTACGAGCAGTACTTC. It translates to CASSEGQVSYEQYF.

V usage is TRBV19 and J usage is TRBJ1-1, with 8 bases that match TRBD1. CDR1 is LNHDA, CDR2 SQIVND, per germline (reference sequence). CDR3 length equals 15 residues. Trimming cost V 5 bases and J 5 bases; bases outside gene matches: 10. As DNA, the CDR3 is TGTGCCAGTAGTGCGAGTCAGGGGGCGCCGACTGAAGCTTTCTTT. It is translated as CASSASQGAPTEAFF.

The chain has TRBV7-2 and TRBJ2-1; TRBD2 aligns across 16 bases. The trim removed 3 bases at V and 7 bases at J, leaving 6 bases unmatched. The CDR3 totals 17 residues. Germline V gene lookup returns CDR1 SGHTA and CDR2 FQGNSA. This CDR3 is CASSFMGLAGGRNEQFF. Written as DNA, the CDR3 is TGTGCCAGCAGCTTCATGGGACTAGCGGGGGGGCGAAATGAGCAGTTCTTC.

The gene calls are TRBV27 and TRBJ2-1; 10 bases fit TRBD1. The CDR3 totals 14 residues. Trimming removed 6 bases from V and 5 bases from J; junction bases left unmatched: 4. Per germline, CDR1 MNHEY and CDR2 SMNVEV (reference sequence). The DNA for the CDR3 is TGTGCCAGCAGCTCTGGGACAGGGGACAATGAGCAGTTCTTC. This translates into CASSSGTGDNEQFF.

A few counts support this clone. This chain uses TRBV6-5 with TRBJ2-7, with a tentative D call TRBD2 (6 bases). V was trimmed by 4 bases and J by 9 bases, leaving 22 bases between them. This CDR3 has 15 residues. Looked up from germline, CDR1 is MNHEY and CDR2 is SVGAGI. The chain's CDR3 is CASSSPLGGLRVQYF. In DNA, the CDR3 is TGTGCCAGCAGTTCCCCTCTTGGGGGGTTACGAGTGCAGTACTTC.

V and J are TRBV5-1 and TRBJ1-3; D is undetermined. This CDR3 spans 14 amino acids. Germline CDR1 SGHRS, CDR2 YFSETQ. V was clipped by 0 bases and J by 5 bases, with 9 bases between them. The CDR3 loop reads CASSLASGRNTIYF. CDR3 bases: TGCGCCAGCAGCTTGGCCTCAGGCAGAAACACCATATATTTT.

This chain uses TRBV6-5 with TRBJ2-5, with 8 bases matching TRBD1. CDR3 length: 16 amino acids. V was pared by 2 bases and J by 0 bases, with 5 bases of the junction left unmatched. CDR1 and CDR2 from the germline V gene are MNHEY and SVGAGI. CDR3 in DNA: TGTGCCAGCAGTTACACACAGGGGGGATACCAAGAGACCCAGTACTTC. Translating it yields CASSYTQGGYQETQYF.

A few counts support this clone. The chain combines TRBV28 with TRBJ2-6; weak D call: TRBD2 (7 bases). Germline-derived CDR1 and CDR2 are MDHEN and SYDVKM. CDR3 length: 17 residues. With 4 bases removed from V and 5 bases from J, the gap between germline ends came to 18 bases. The DNA of the CDR3 is TGTGCCAGCAGTTCCCCGGGGGGCCCTGTTTGGGCCAACGTCCTGACTTTC. It yields the protein CASSSPGGPVWANVLTF. Variable domain in full (rest from reference TRBV28 and TRBJ2-6): DVKVTQSSRYLVKRTGEKVFLECVQDMDHENMFWYRQDPGLGLRLIYFSYDVKMKEKGDIPEGYSVSREKKERFSLILESASTNQTSMYLCASSSPGGPVWANVLTFGAGSRLTVL.

This sequence joins TRBV2 and TRBJ2-7; possible D gene TRBD2, 5 bases. V shed 6 bases and J shed 2 bases, with 8 bases lying between them. This CDR3 spans 12 amino acids. The V gene's germline CDR1 is SNHLY and CDR2 FYNNEI. CDR3 sequence: CASSGVAYEQYF. CDR3 in DNA: TGTGCCAGCAGCGGGGTCGCCTACGAGCAGTACTTC.

Comments on this clone: The sample holds other DNA sequences that translate to the same CDR3. V and J are TRBV29-1 and TRBJ2-1; 8 positions match TRBD1. This CDR3 spans 12 amino acids. Germline V gives CDR1 SQVTM, CDR2 ANQGSEA. Losses at the gene ends were 6 bases for V and 8 bases for J; bases not matched to a gene: 6. The CDR3 is CSVGLQGDEQFF. CDR3 in DNA: TGCAGCGTCGGGCTACAGGGGGATGAGCAGTTCTTC.

The chain carries TRBV11-2 and TRBJ2-7; weak D call: TRBD1 (6 bases). This CDR3 comprises 15 residues. The germline gives CDR1 SGHAT, CDR2 FQNNGV. Between the trimmed V and J ends, which lost 2 bases and 0 bases, there was a span of 11 bases. In nucleotides, the CDR3 is TGTGCCAGCAGCTTAAGCAGGGGAAGCTCCTACGAGCAGTACTTC. Protein product: CASSLSRGSSYEQYF. The variable domain in full, completed from reference TRBV11-2 and TRBJ2-7, reads EAGVAQSPRYKIIEKRQSVAFWCNPISGHATLYWYQQILGQGPKLLIQFQNNGVVDDSQLPKDRFSAERLKGVDSTLKIQPAKLEDSAVYLCASSLSRGSSYEQYFGPGTRLTVT.

V and J are TRBV5-4 and TRBJ1-1; 9 bases align to TRBD1. Germline V gene lookup returns CDR1 SGHNT and CDR2 YYREEE (reference sequence). Trimming removed 4 bases from V and 1 base from J; junction bases left unmatched: 2. The CDR3 consists of 14 residues. This CDR3 is CASSMDRGNTEAFF. The CDR3, as DNA: TGTGCCAGCAGCATGGACAGGGGGAACACTGAAGCTTTCTTT.

The chain is built from TRBV4-3 and TRBJ2-5; maybe TRBD1 (6 bases). This CDR3 region has 17 residues. Trimming took off 0 bases at V and 5 bases at J, with 19 bases between the two ends. Germline V gene lookup returns CDR1 LGHNA and CDR2 YSLEER. CDR3 DNA: TGCGCCAGCAGCCAAGATGTAACAGGGAAGAGGGGGGAGACCCAGTACTTC. Amino acid sequence: CASSQDVTGKRGETQYF.

This chain uses TRBV7-2 with TRBJ1-5, with TRBD1 matching over 10 bases. V was pared by 1 base and J by 0 bases, with 6 bases of the junction left unmatched. The germline CDR1 and CDR2 sequences are SGHTA and FQGNSA. The CDR3 is made up of 18 amino acids. In DNA form, the CDR3 reads TGTGCCAGCAGCTTAGTCGGGACAGGGGATGATAGCAATCAGCCCCAGCATTTT. Protein product: CASSLVGTGDDSNQPQHF.

This chain's CDR3 is CASRLGMNEQYF. CDR3 bases: TGTGCCAGCAGACTAGGTATGAACGAGCAGTACTTC. The chain joins TRBV7-9 to TRBJ2-7; D perhaps matches TRBD2 (5 bases). V shed 6 bases and J shed 5 bases, with 11 bases lying between them. From germline, CDR1 is SEHNR and CDR2 FQNEAQ (reference sequence). This CDR3 region has 12 residues.

The rearrangement links TRBV27 to TRBJ2-3; D possibly corresponds to TRBD2 (6 bases). This CDR3 region has 15 residues. The germline V and J ends were trimmed by 7 bases and 0 bases, with 14 bases remaining between them. Germline assignment: CDR1 MNHEY and CDR2 SMNVEV (reference sequence). CDR3 bases: TGTGCCAGCACCCCTAGCGCCGCTAGCACAGATACGCAGTATTTT. It encodes CASTPSAASTDTQYF.

The J gene is TRBJ1-2, the V gene TRBV5-1; D not resolved. The germline V gene has CDR1 SGHRS and CDR2 YFSETQ. The CDR3 extends over 14 amino acids. The V gene lost 3 bases and the J gene lost 7 bases, with 16 bases spanning the gap. CDR3 in DNA: TGCGCCAGCAGCTCCGGGGAGGACTGGACTGGCTACACCTTC. Amino acid sequence: CASSSGEDWTGYTF.

V and J are TRBV10-3 and TRBJ2-5; the D gene is possibly TRBD2 (6 bases). The CDR3 has 15 amino acids. Germline CDR1 reads ENHRY; CDR2 reads SYGVKD. V was cut by 2 bases and J by 2 bases, with 12 bases left in between. DNA for the CDR3: TGTGCCATCAGTGAGCCTTCTAGCGCTCAAGAGACCCAGTACTTC. It translates to CAISEPSSAQETQYF.

The chain uses TRBV7-9 and TRBJ1-4, with D perhaps matching TRBD1 (5 bases). V dropped 4 bases and J dropped 10 bases, with 13 bases sitting between them. The CDR3 has 13 residues. CDR1 and CDR2 from the germline V gene are SEHNR and FQNEAQ (reference sequence). The CDR3 DNA sequence: TGTGCCAGCAGCTCCGAGGCGGGGGGAAAACTGTTTTTT. Its protein product is CASSSEAGGKLFF.

The chain uses TRBV5-1 and TRBJ2-2; TRBD2 matches at 13 bases. V lost 4 bases and J lost 1; bases outside the gene matches: 4. Germline assignment: CDR1 SGHRS and CDR2 YFSETQ. There are 17 residues in the CDR3. The CDR3 sequence is CASSPGTSGKNTGELFF. DNA for the CDR3: TGCGCCAGCAGCCCCGGGACTAGCGGGAAGAACACCGGGGAGCTGTTTTTT.

CDR3 sequence (DNA): TGCGCCAGCAGTGAGTCGAGCGGCCGGTACGAGCAGTACTTC. This codes for CASSESSGRYEQYF. This chain joins TRBV10-1 and TRBJ2-5, with D possibly TRBD2 on 5 matching bases. The J call may be faulty, since TRBJ2-7 better matches the DNA end. In germline, CDR1 is WNHNN, CDR2 SYGVQD (reference sequence). CDR3 length: 14 residues.

This clone has only one observation. The same CDR3 arises from other DNA sequences in this sample as well. This chain uses TRBV5-1 with TRBJ2-3; TRBD2 agrees at 13 bases. Germline V gives CDR1 SGHRS, CDR2 YFSETQ. After removal of 0 bases from V and 5 bases from J, the junction contained 3 bases not matched to a gene. The CDR3 runs to 16 residues. CDR3 sequence: CASSLELAGGLDTQYF. CDR3 DNA: TGCGCCAGCAGCTTGGAACTAGCGGGGGGGTTAGATACGCAGTATTTT.

The chain is built from TRBV13 and TRBJ2-7, with D possibly matching TRBD1 (6 bases). The length of the CDR3 is 17 residues. Trimming removed 4 bases at V and 0 bases at J, with 19 bases between. Per the germline V gene, CDR1 is PRHDT and CDR2 is FYEKMQ (reference sequence). CDR3 residues: CASSSTDRNENSYEQYF. The CDR3 DNA sequence: TGTGCCAGCAGCTCCACTGACAGGAACGAAAACTCCTACGAGCAGTACTTC.

The chain links TRBV18 to TRBJ2-1; D is perhaps TRBD2 (7 bases). The CDR3 totals 14 residues. The V end lost 5 bases, the J end lost 10 bases, and 18 bases lay between the germline ends. The germline CDR1 and CDR2 sequences are KGHSH and LQKENI. CDR3 sequence reads: CASSGGGPLWEQFF. CDR3 sequence (DNA): TGTGCCAGCTCAGGGGGGGGGCCCCTTTGGGAGCAGTTCTTC. The whole variable domain, remainder taken from reference TRBV18 and TRBJ2-1, is NAGVMQNPRHLVRRRGQEARLRCSPMKGHSHVYWYRQLPEEGLKFMVYLQKENIIDESGMPKERFSAEFPKEGPSILRIQQVVRGDSAAYFCASSGGGPLWEQFFGPGTRLTVL.

The chain links TRBV7-9 to TRBJ2-2; D gene uncertain. There are 14 residues in the CDR3. V lost 1 base and J 2 bases, leaving 5 bases between the germline ends. Germline V gene sequence: CDR1 SEHNR, CDR2 FQNEAQ (reference sequence). CDR3 residues: CASSLDLNTGELFF. In nucleotides, the CDR3 is TGTGCCAGCAGCTTAGACCTAAACACCGGGGAGCTGTTTTTT.

The genes are TRBV10-1 and TRBJ2-3; 7 nucleotides match TRBD2. Germline V gene data show CDR1 as WNHNN and CDR2 as SYGVQD (reference sequence). The CDR3 runs 16 residues. V lost 2 bases and J lost 2; bases outside the gene matches: 7. CDR3 region: CASSEGLAVDTDTQYF. The DNA of the CDR3 is TGCGCCAGCAGTGAGGGCCTAGCGGTCGACACAGATACGCAGTATTTT.